This T cell receptor (beta chain) is from a study of blood T cell repertoires in COVID-19. The CDR3 is 16 residues long. Trimming removed 2 bases from V and 0 bases from J; junction bases left unmatched: 7. CDR1 KGHSH and CDR2 LQKENI come from the germline V gene. The authors' processing: The authors estimated nucleated cell counts from reference gene primer amplification. The table came from immunoSEQ multiplex PCR; TCRdb's copy has only in-frame clones and leaves some out. V and J calls and clone size are as listed in that table; D and trimming were resolved from the DNA. This sample has more than 200,000 clones, with more than 85% found just once.

Material for sequencing was peripheral blood. J is TRBJ2-7 and V is TRBV18; 7 nucleotides align to TRBD1. This clonotype was sampled from a woman between 45 and 60 years old with COVID-19, enrolled during active disease. The CDR3 spells CASSPVTGTASYEQYF. The CDR3 region has the DNA TGTGCCAGCTCACCAGTGACCGGGACAGCCTCCTACGAGCAGTACTTC. Filled out from reference TRBV18 and TRBJ2-7, the complete variable domain reads NAGVMQNPRHLVRRRGQEARLRCSPMKGHSHVYWYRQLPEEGLKFMVYLQKENIIDESGMPKERFSAEFPKEGPSILRIQQVVRGDSAAYFCASSPVTGTASYEQYFGPGTRLTVT.